The source of this T cell receptor (beta chain) is a study of blood T cells in healthy people across ages. Study findings and constraints: Unknown CMV status may confound age-related changes in expanded clones. Older age went with lower TCR beta diversity per million T cells, in a roughly linear way. The percentage of naive T cells correlated strongly with TCR beta diversity.

This clonotype was seen once. Its matching antigen is unknown. An end of the junction does not agree with germline; a read error may underlie this. A sample-barcoded 5' primer and a J-beta primer mix were used in a second PCR of roughly 6 to 11 cycles. In TCRdb, the 5' RACE reads were re-called with MiXCR into one record per CDR3 protein. The sample has 1.2 million to 1.5 million distinct CDR3 sequences, around 39% seen once. This CDR3 region has 12 residues. The sample comprised blood. The TCR was taken from a woman aged 18-35 years in good health. The chain links TRBV12-3 or TRBV12-4 to TRBJ1-6; D is ambiguous. CDR3: CTSSWPNSPLHF. The DNA for the CDR3 is TGTACCAGCAGTTGGCCGAATTCACCCCTCCACTTT.